These 12 T cell receptor beta chains share one sample of origin, sequenced in a study of blood T cell repertoires in COVID-19. Assay used: immunoSEQ multiplex PCR; TCRdb lists only in-frame clones, some missing. This sample carries some 120,000 clones, less than 90% of them seen once, and the ten largest clones take about an eighth. Sequencing input: peripheral blood. The receptor set was obtained from a woman aged 25 to 39 who had recovered from COVID-19.

This clone was observed a single time. The chain links TRBV19 to TRBJ2-1; 8 bases align to TRBD1. The CDR3 is 15 amino acids. Germline CDR1 LNHDA, CDR2 SQIVND (reference sequence). Trimming at V came to 5 bases and at J to 2 bases, leaving 5 bases not matched to a gene. In nucleotides, the CDR3 is TGTGCCAGTAGTGCTGACAGGGGTACCTACAATGAGCAGTTCTTC. This sequence encodes CASSADRGTYNEQFF.

The chain carries TRBV27 and TRBJ1-1, with D possibly matching TRBD1 (5 bases). V lost 6 bases, J lost 5 bases, and 19 bases lay in between. Germline V gene lookup returns CDR1 MNHEY and CDR2 SMNVEV (reference sequence). The CDR3 totals 15 residues. The CDR3, as DNA: TGTGCCAGCAGCTTTGGCAACAAGGGGCAGACTGAAGCTTTCTTT. Protein product: CASSFGNKGQTEAFF.

The chain recombines TRBV5-4 with TRBJ1-4; D gene uncertain. The V end was cut by 0 bases, the J end by 5 bases, with 8 bases between. The germline CDR1 and CDR2 sequences are SGHNT and YYREEE (reference sequence). The CDR3 is 14 residues long. CDR3 nucleotide sequence: TGTGCCAGCAGCTTGGGACGCGGAAATGAAAAACTGTTTTTT. Protein sequence: CASSLGRGNEKLFF. Complete variable domain (other parts from reference TRBV5-4 and TRBJ1-4): ETGVTQSPTHLIKTRGQQVTLRCSSQSGHNTVSWYQQALGQGPQFIFQYYREEENGRGNFPPRFSGLQFPNYSSELNVNALELDDSALYLCASSLGRGNEKLFFGSGTQLSVL.

This chain connects TRBV29-1 to TRBJ2-1, with D unresolved. The germline V gene has CDR1 SQVTM and CDR2 ANQGSEA. This CDR3 has 12 amino acids. Trimming removed 7 bases from V and 4 bases from J, with 11 bases in between. CDR3 DNA: TGCAGCGACGAGGATCTTTACAATGAGCAGTTCTTC. Translated: CSDEDLYNEQFF.

The gene calls are TRBV7-9 and TRBJ1-2; unclear D gene. This CDR3 is 13 amino acids long. Between the trimmed V and J ends, which lost 1 base and 4 bases, there was a span of 7 bases. CDR1 and CDR2 from the germline V gene are SEHNR and FQNEAQ (reference sequence). CDR3 residues: CASSLGSGYGYTF. Written as DNA, the CDR3 is TGTGCCAGCAGCTTAGGTAGTGGCTATGGCTACACCTTC.

The J gene is TRBJ2-7, the V gene TRBV9; D perhaps matches TRBD2 (6 bases). The germline gives CDR1 SGDLS, CDR2 YYNGEE. The V end lost 3 bases, the J end lost 1 base, and 11 bases lay between the germline ends. The length of the CDR3 is 14 residues. The CDR3 is CASSADGGSYEQYF. The CDR3, as DNA: TGTGCCAGCAGCGCCGACGGGGGTTCCTACGAGCAGTACTTC.

The chain joins TRBV4-2 to TRBJ2-5, with TRBD2 matching over 7 bases. The CDR3 sequence is 17 residues long. V trimming: 0 bases; J trimming: 5 bases; junction bases outside the gene matches: 12. The V gene's germline CDR1 is LGHNA and CDR2 YNFKEQ. The DNA for the CDR3 is TGTGCCAGCAGCCAAGATCGGCTAGCGGACTCCCGTGAGACCCAGTACTTC. It translates to CASSQDRLADSRETQYF.

This chain connects TRBV7-9 to TRBJ2-1, with a possible D match to TRBD1 (5 bases). V gave up 2 bases and J gave up 0 bases, with 11 bases separating them. Germline loops: CDR1 SEHNR, CDR2 FQNEAQ (reference sequence). The CDR3 length is 16 residues. CDR3 in DNA: TGTGCCAGCAGCTTAAGGACATCCAGCTCCTACAATGAGCAGTTCTTC. This encodes CASSLRTSSSYNEQFF.

This rearrangement joins TRBV19 to TRBJ2-5, with 9 positions matching TRBD2. The CDR3 contains 15 residues. CDR1 and CDR2 (germline): LNHDA, SQIVND (reference sequence). V lost 9 bases, J lost 0 bases, and 8 bases stayed unmatched. CDR3 protein: CASRISGGYQETQYF. CDR3 sequence (DNA): TGTGCCAGCAGGATCAGCGGGGGGTACCAAGAGACCCAGTACTTC.

This chain joins TRBV7-3 and TRBJ1-2; TRBD1 aligns across 7 bases. The length of the CDR3 is 17 residues. J gave up 6 bases and V 5 bases, and 18 bases lay outside the gene matches. CDR1 is SGHTA, CDR2 FQGTGA, per germline. The CDR3 reads CASSPGQLEGWVDGYTF. The CDR3 DNA is TGTGCCAGCAGCCCGGGACAGCTCGAGGGGTGGGTTGATGGCTACACCTTC. The full variable domain, with the rest looked up from reference TRBV7-3 and TRBJ1-2, is GAGVSQTPSNKVTEKGKYVELRCDPISGHTALYWYRQSLGQGPEFLIYFQGTGAADDSGLPNDRFFAVRPEGSVSTLKIQRTERGDSAVYLCASSPGQLEGWVDGYTFGSGTRLTVV.

This chain connects TRBV6-4 to TRBJ2-7; D unclear. Per germline, CDR1 MRHNA and CDR2 SNTAGT. The CDR3 has 11 residues. CDR3: CGAPVSYEQYF. The CDR3 bases are TGTGGCGCCCCCGTCTCCTACGAGCAGTACTTC.

This clone has more than one count but fewer than ten. The chain links TRBV2 to TRBJ2-7; 10 nucleotides match TRBD1. This CDR3 has 14 amino acids. Trimming at V came to 6 bases and at J to 2 bases, leaving 4 bases not matched to a gene. Germline V gives CDR1 SNHLY, CDR2 FYNNEI. The CDR3 sequence: CASSPGTGAYEQYF. The DNA of the CDR3 is TGTGCCAGCAGCCCGGGGACAGGGGCCTACGAGCAGTACTTC.